This T cell receptor (beta chain) was recovered during a study of OX40 agonist ivuxolimab in advanced cancers. Study results and caveats: There were also nonresponders showing low normalized T-cell clonal expansion.

Germline trimming cut 9 bases from V and 0 bases from J; bases unmatched to any gene: 11. Germline values: CDR1 LNHDA, CDR2 SQIVND (reference sequence). The CDR3 covers 17 residues. Libraries were prepared by immunoSEQ multiplex PCR; TCRdb keeps only in-frame clonotypes and omits some of them. Of fewer than 110,000 clones in the sample, 85% to 95% were seen once. This clone has only a few counts. Its antigen remains unknown. The identical CDR3 is also encoded by other nucleotide sequences in the sample. The chain recombines TRBV19 with TRBJ1-4, with 9 bases that match TRBD1. This TCR was recovered from an adult with an advanced solid tumor such as melanoma, head and neck, liver or kidney cancer. The sample here was CD4+ or CD8+ T cells sorted from blood, taken in a trial of the OX40 agonist ivuxolimab. As DNA, the CDR3 is TGTGCCAGCTCTTCGCCGGGACAGGGCCCAACTAATGAAAAACTGTTTTTT. It yields the protein CASSSPGQGPTNEKLFF.